This T cell receptor beta chain was recovered during a study of T cells in Graves' hyperthyroidism and ophthalmopathy. Germline CDR1 SGHDN, CDR2 FVKESK. The CDR3 sequence is 18 residues long. The V end lost 2 bases, the J end lost 0 bases, and 19 bases lay between the germline ends. Uncontrolled infection, other autoimmune disease, pregnancy or lactation led to exclusion. RNA transcripts provided the source from which TCR beta CDR3 regions were amplified. The TCR CDR3 was amplified in a first-round RT-PCR using the HTBI primer set. Via MiXCR, TCRdb re-called the multiplex PCR reads, giving one row per CDR3 protein. The profile covers about 420,000 distinct CDR3 sequences, with approximately 14% appearing a single time and 5% to 6.5% taken by the ten largest. This clonotype showed up just a few times.

The gene calls are TRBV14 and TRBJ1-1; maybe TRBD1 (5 bases). Material for sequencing was blood. The clonotype was recovered from a woman aged 18-35 years with Graves' hyperthyroidism. The CDR3 sequence: CASSQKSARRGLNTEAFF. CDR3 DNA sequence: TGTGCCAGCAGCCAAAAATCAGCTCGGAGGGGTTTGAACACTGAAGCTTTCTTT. Complete variable domain (other parts from reference TRBV14 and TRBJ1-1): EAGVTQFPSHSVIEKGQTVTLRCDPISGHDNLYWYRRVMGKEIKFLLHFVKESKQDESGMPNNRFLAERTGGTYSTLKVQPAELEDSGVYFCASSQKSARRGLNTEAFFGQGTRLTVV.